The present entry profiles one T cell receptor (beta chain) with its context. Its target is unknown. Sequence at one end of the junction differs from germline and may be a read error. This sample includes further DNA sequences coding for the same CDR3. The data are from a study of shared clonotypes between healthy human individuals. Study information: Plates per donor: three CD4 naive, three CD4 memory, two CD8 naive, one CD8 memory. Study-level findings and limits: Naive subsets typically showed greater estimated richness than memory subsets. A handful of donors showed sharing of around 5.3% of naive CD4 clonotypes.

The CDR3 has 14 residues. Germline assignment: CDR1 GTSNPN and CDR2 SVGIG (reference sequence). Here immunoSEQ multiplex PCR was the method, and the copy in TCRdb shows in-frame clones only, minus some. Found here are under 2.5 million clones, about nine tenths of them singletons; the top ten hold 0.3% to 0.4%. The chain is built from TRBV30 and TRBJ1-4, with 7 bases fitting TRBD1. This sequence originates from a man in his late teens or twenties in good health. Some clones in this sample may be carry-over from other donors' samples. Specimen: naive CD4+ T cells from PBMCs. Stated subset: CD45RA+ positively selected. CDR3 nucleotides: TGTGCTTGGAGTGCCGGGACAGTAGGCGAAAAACTGTTTTTT. Residues: CAWSAGTVGEKLFF.